This TCR beta chain was recovered during a study of blood T cell repertoires in COVID-19. Whole-study context: The United States, Italy and Spain were the sources of the acute and convalescent COVID-19 samples.

Participants were aged about 18 to 89 years from roughly 26 US areas. Categorization into cohorts depended on clinical history that participants reported. Symptom resolution, clearance, or two negative PCRs marked donors in Cohort 3 as recovered. Unmatched junction bases numbered 11, after V lost 5 bases and J lost 8 bases. The CDR3 has 16 residues. Germline CDR1 reads PRHDT; CDR2 reads FYEKMQ (reference sequence). Method: immunoSEQ multiplex PCR; TCRdb's copy keeps in-frame clones and lacks some. The table shows hundreds of thousands of clones, with over 75% occurring only once. The chain joins TRBV13 to TRBJ2-1; 11 bases line up with TRBD1. The receptor comes from a woman in her 40s who had recovered from COVID-19. Sequencing was done on a sample of PBMCs or T cells enriched from blood (not recorded which). The CDR3 DNA sequence: TGTGCCAGCAGCACCCAAGGGACAGGGGGTTGGCATGAGCAGTTCTTC. This gives the protein CASSTQGTGGWHEQFF.